This T cell receptor (beta chain) was captured in a study of cytomegalovirus exposure and HLA in healthy donors. A word on this clone: The antigen remains undetermined.

From germline, CDR1 is MDHEN and CDR2 SYDVKM. The length of the CDR3 is 15 residues. With 5 bases clipped from V and 2 bases from J, the junction kept 5 bases outside the gene matches. Study results and caveats: Reportedly, cytomegalovirus status was diagnosed with high sensitivity and specificity.

Assay: immunoSEQ multiplex PCR; the TCRdb copy retains only in-frame clones and omits some. The sample holds around 98,000 clones, about 90% seen once. Material for sequencing was PBMCs. This TCR came from a man aged 18 to 29 in good health and CMV-seropositive. This chain links TRBV28 with TRBJ2-7, with 11 bases matching TRBD2. CDR3 nucleotide sequence: TGTGCCAGCAGTATACCACTAGCGGGAGCCTACGAGCAGTACTTC. It translates to CASSIPLAGAYEQYF.